Listed below are T cell receptor beta chains from one sample, sequenced in a study of T cell responses to AZD1222 COVID-19 vaccine. The repertoire was sequenced with immunoSEQ multiplex PCR; TCRdb's copy has only in-frame clones and lacks some. In the table there are 100,000 or so clones, about 88% of which are singletons. Sequenced material: peripheral blood, taken on day 0 of AZD1222 vaccination. These receptors all come from an adult in good health. CDR3s include the opening cysteine and the closing phenylalanine or tryptophan. Fields, in order: V gene, J gene, D gene, clone size, CDR3 DNA, CDR3 protein. The D gene is left open where the match is weak. Some rows have no size entry. The others give once, few or many, or a class for an expanded clone.

V gene: TRBV7-2
J gene: TRBJ2-1
D gene: TRBD2
clone size: -
CDR3 DNA: TGTGCCAGCAGCTTAAGGACTAGCGGGGGGGTTATTGAGCAGTTCTTC
CDR3 protein: CASSLRTSGGVIEQFF

V gene: TRBV25-1
J gene: TRBJ1-5
D gene: -
clone size: -
CDR3 DNA: TGTGCCAGCAGTGCAGGACCTTTTCAGCCCCAGCATTTT
CDR3 protein: CASSAGPFQPQHF

V gene: TRBV6-6
J gene: TRBJ1-5
D gene: TRBD1
clone size: -
CDR3 DNA: TGTGCCAGCACTATTACAGGGGGCAATCAGCCCCAGCATTTT
CDR3 protein: CASTITGGNQPQHF

V gene: TRBV6-1
J gene: TRBJ1-2
D gene: TRBD1
clone size: few
CDR3 DNA: TGTGCCAGCAGTGCGTTACAGGGGGCTCAAGGGGACTATGGCTACACCTTC
CDR3 protein: CASSALQGAQGDYGYTF

V gene: TRBV11-2
J gene: TRBJ1-1
D gene: -
clone size: -
CDR3 DNA: TGTGCCAGCAGCTTTACGGACAGAGTGAACACTGAAGCTTTCTTT
CDR3 protein: CASSFTDRVNTEAFF

V gene: TRBV27
J gene: TRBJ2-7
D gene: -
clone size: -
CDR3 DNA: TGTGCCAGCAGACCCGACAGACGGTTCTACGAGCAGTACTTC
CDR3 protein: CASRPDRRFYEQYF

V gene: TRBV5-4
J gene: TRBJ1-1
D gene: -
clone size: -
CDR3 DNA: TGTGCCAGCAGGAGCATGAACACTGAAGCTTTCTTT
CDR3 protein: CASRSMNTEAFF

V gene: TRBV27
J gene: TRBJ1-4
D gene: -
clone size: once
CDR3 DNA: TGTGCCAGCAGTTCAGACTTTTACGGGGGGGGTAATGAAAAACTGTTTTTT
CDR3 protein: CASSSDFYGGGNEKLFF

V gene: TRBV28
J gene: TRBJ1-1
D gene: TRBD1
clone size: -
CDR3 DNA: TGTGCCAGCAGCCCCGGGACAGCGAACACTGAAGCTTTCTTT
CDR3 protein: CASSPGTANTEAFF

V gene: TRBV6-2/TRBV6-3
J gene: TRBJ2-5
D gene: TRBD2
clone size: -
CDR3 DNA: TGTGCCAGCCGTTCTAGCGGGGGTTTGAAGACCCAGTACTTC
CDR3 protein: CASRSSGGLKTQYF

V gene: TRBV19
J gene: TRBJ2-7
D gene: TRBD1
clone size: -
CDR3 DNA: TGTGCCAGTAAGGGACAGGCCTCGTACGAGCAGTACTTC
CDR3 protein: CASKGQASYEQYF

V gene: TRBV3-1/TRBV3-2
J gene: TRBJ1-2
D gene: -
clone size: -
CDR3 DNA: TGTGCCAGCAGCCAGTATGGGGATAACTATGGCTACACCTTC
CDR3 protein: CASSQYGDNYGYTF

V gene: TRBV6-5
J gene: TRBJ1-5
D gene: TRBD1
clone size: -
CDR3 DNA: TGTGCCAGCAGAAGGGACAGAAGCAATCAGCCCCAGCATTTT
CDR3 protein: CASRRDRSNQPQHF

V gene: TRBV5-1
J gene: TRBJ1-2
D gene: TRBD1
clone size: -
CDR3 DNA: TGCGCCAGCAGCTTGGAGGACAGGGGAAGATATGGCTACACCTTC
CDR3 protein: CASSLEDRGRYGYTF

V gene: TRBV6-4
J gene: TRBJ2-1
D gene: TRBD2
clone size: -
CDR3 DNA: TGTGCCAGCAGTACTAGCGGGGGCCGGGATGAGCAGTTCTTC
CDR3 protein: CASSTSGGRDEQFF

V gene: TRBV19
J gene: TRBJ1-1
D gene: TRBD1
clone size: -
CDR3 DNA: TGTGCCAGTAGTATCCAACGACCCTTACCCGGACAGGGGGTAGCTACGGGAGCTTTCTTT
CDR3 protein: CASSIQRPLPGQGVATGAFF

V gene: TRBV12-3/TRBV12-4
J gene: TRBJ1-6
D gene: -
clone size: -
CDR3 DNA: TGTGCCAGCAGTTTAAATTCACCCCTCCACTTT
CDR3 protein: CASSLNSPLHF

V gene: TRBV5-4
J gene: TRBJ1-1
D gene: TRBD1
clone size: -
CDR3 DNA: TGTGCCAGCAGCTTACCGGGACAGGAGTGGGTGGAAGCTTTCTTT
CDR3 protein: CASSLPGQEWVEAFF

V gene: TRBV5-1
J gene: TRBJ1-1
D gene: -
clone size: -
CDR3 DNA: TGCGCCAGCAGCTTGGGAGGGAACACTGAAGCTTTCTTT
CDR3 protein: CASSLGGNTEAFF

V gene: TRBV7-6
J gene: TRBJ2-7
D gene: -
clone size: -
CDR3 DNA: TGTGCCAGCAGCTTAGTAGGGAGGGAGCAGTACTTC
CDR3 protein: CASSLVGREQYF

V gene: TRBV9
J gene: TRBJ2-1
D gene: -
clone size: -
CDR3 DNA: TGTGCCAGCAGCCCACCCGGGGCCTACAATGAGCAGTTCTTC
CDR3 protein: CASSPPGAYNEQFF

V gene: TRBV19
J gene: TRBJ1-5
D gene: TRBD1
clone size: once
CDR3 DNA: TGTGCCAGTAGGGAGGGACAGCAAGGGCCCCAGCATTTT
CDR3 protein: CASREGQQGPQHF

V gene: TRBV12-5
J gene: TRBJ2-7
D gene: -
clone size: -
CDR3 DNA: TGTGCTAGTGGTCCCGGGCCCTTCGGGGAGCAGTACTTC
CDR3 protein: CASGPGPFGEQYF

V gene: TRBV12-3/TRBV12-4
J gene: TRBJ1-1
D gene: -
clone size: -
CDR3 DNA: TGTGCCAGCAGTAGGAGAATGAACACTGAAGCTTTCTTT
CDR3 protein: CASSRRMNTEAFF

V gene: TRBV7-6
J gene: TRBJ1-1
D gene: -
clone size: -
CDR3 DNA: TGTGCCAGCAGTCAAGGGGAGATGGGACCGAACACTGAAGCTTTCTTT
CDR3 protein: CASSQGEMGPNTEAFF

V gene: TRBV5-1
J gene: TRBJ1-2
D gene: TRBD1
clone size: -
CDR3 DNA: TGCGCCAGCAGCCCGAGACAGGGAGGATCGGGTGGCTACACCTTC
CDR3 protein: CASSPRQGGSGGYTF